Below, one TCR beta chain is given with its context. This entry comes from a study of shared clonotypes between healthy human individuals. This was a deep-level run. This table comes from immunoSEQ multiplex PCR, and its TCRdb copy is limited to in-frame clones, with some not included. Of 400,000 to 600,000 clones in the sample, 70% to 80% were seen once. V lost 0 bases to trimming and J lost 6 bases, with 6 bases between them. CDR1 and CDR2 (germline): SGHRS, YFSETQ. This CDR3 contains 13 residues. Genomic DNA for unsorted samples was obtained from around 97 million PBMCs. The V and J genes are TRBV5-1 and TRBJ2-2; no reliable D call. This TCR was sampled from a woman aged 40-49 years in good health. Some clones in this sample may be carry-over from other donors' samples. Sequenced sample: PBMCs. CDR3 nucleotides: TGCGCCAGCAGCTTGGCGGCAGCCGGGGAGCTGTTTTTT. Amino acids: CASSLAAAGELFF.